This T cell receptor (beta chain) stems from a study of identical twins. Whole-study results and caveats: The more abundant beta clonotypes in cord blood had fewer insertions, and memory repertoires did not show this.

TCRdb reanalysed the 5' RACE reads using MiXCR and keeps one entry per CDR3 protein. The sample has roughly 290,000 distinct CDR3 sequences, under 9% seen once. The CDR3 has 16 residues. CDR1 and CDR2 from the germline V gene are DFQATT and SNEGSKA (reference sequence). Trimming cost V 1 base and J 5 bases, with 20 bases left between them. This clonotype was recorded once. The antigen is unknown. These records were also assigned to another study, of yellow fever vaccine responses in identical twins.

The sequenced sample was memory (CD45RO+) T cells sorted from blood. The chain combines TRBV20-1 with TRBJ2-5; D is possibly TRBD2 (7 bases). The origin of this receptor is a woman between 18 and 29 years old in good health. The CDR3 DNA reads TGCAGTGCTAGAGTGGGGGGGGGCTTCGGCGGGGAGACCCAGTACTTC. Its protein is CSARVGGGFGGETQYF.